This entry lists 26 T cell receptor beta chains sequenced from one sample in a study of cytomegalovirus exposure and HLA in healthy donors. Researchers ran the PCR with 60 Vbeta and 13 Jbeta primers. TCRdb's table, derived via immunoSEQ multiplex PCR, lists solely in-frame clones and lacks some. In the table there are fewer than 250,000 clones, 70% to 80% of which are singletons. The specimen sequenced was PBMCs. The receptors here all came from a girl aged 2-10 years in good health and CMV-seronegative.

V and J are TRBV10-1 and TRBJ2-7, with D perhaps matching TRBD2 (5 bases). This CDR3 is 13 amino acids long. CDR1 WNHNN and CDR2 SYGVQD come from the germline V gene (reference sequence). V was shortened by 10 bases and J by 4 bases, with 17 bases between the two germline ends. CDR3 nucleotides: TGCGCCACCTCCCCAGGCGGACTTTACGAGCAGTACTTC. This codes for CATSPGGLYEQYF.

DNA of the CDR3: TGTGCCAGCGCCTGGGACAGGGTTAACTACGAGCAGTACTTC. It specifies CASAWDRVNYEQYF. This chain joins TRBV27 and TRBJ2-7; 9 nucleotides align to TRBD1. The CDR3 extends over 14 amino acids. Germline V gene data show CDR1 as MNHEY and CDR2 as SMNVEV (reference sequence). V was clipped by 8 bases and J by 3 bases; unmatched bases: 8.

This clone was counted between two and nine times. The chain joins TRBV4-1 to TRBJ2-3; TRBD2 is a possible D gene (5 bases). Between the trimmed V and J ends, which lost 1 base and 5 bases, there was a span of 10 bases. CDR1 and CDR2 from the germline V gene are MGHRA and YSYEKL. The CDR3 is 14 amino acids. The CDR3 DNA follows: TGCGCCAGCAGCCAAGGCGGAGGTGAAGATACGCAGTATTTT. Translating gives CASSQGGGEDTQYF.

This clone was detected only a few times. The J gene is TRBJ2-7, the V gene TRBV5-5; 8 nucleotides agree with TRBD1. The CDR3 extends over 15 amino acids. In germline, CDR1 is SGHKS, CDR2 YYEKEE (reference sequence). V lost 0 bases, J lost 0 bases, and 2 bases stayed unmatched. DNA for the CDR3: TGTGCCAGCAGCTTGGGAGGACAGGGCTCCTACGAGCAGTACTTC. Protein sequence: CASSLGGQGSYEQYF.

The chain is built from TRBV14 and TRBJ2-5; 11 bases align to TRBD2. V gave up 2 bases and J gave up 2 bases; unmatched junction bases: 4. The CDR3 loop spans 16 amino acids. Germline V gene sequence: CDR1 SGHDN, CDR2 FVKESK. The CDR3 here is CASSQRLAGLQETQYF. CDR3 nucleotide sequence: TGTGCCAGCAGCCAAAGACTAGCGGGACTGCAAGAGACCCAGTACTTC. Combining the CDR3 with reference TRBV14 and TRBJ2-5 gives the whole variable domain EAGVTQFPSHSVIEKGQTVTLRCDPISGHDNLYWYRRVMGKEIKFLLHFVKESKQDESGMPNNRFLAERTGGTYSTLKVQPAELEDSGVYFCASSQRLAGLQETQYFGPGTRLLVL.

This sequence joins TRBV5-1 and TRBJ1-3, with 7 bases that match TRBD1. Germline values: CDR1 SGHRS, CDR2 YFSETQ. With 3 bases clipped from V and 5 bases from J, the junction kept 5 bases outside the gene matches. This CDR3 has 14 amino acids. This CDR3 is CASSSTGNRNTIYF. DNA of the CDR3: TGCGCCAGCAGCTCGACAGGGAACAGAAACACCATATATTTT.

The sample holds a few counts of this clone. The chain couples TRBV6-1 to TRBJ1-1; D possibly corresponds to TRBD1 (6 bases). The CDR3 sequence is 13 residues long. CDR1 is MNHNS and CDR2 is SASEGT in the germline V gene. Trimming shortened V by 6 bases and J by 6 bases, and 14 bases separated the two germline ends. The CDR3, as DNA: TGTGCCAGCAGAGAACAGGGATGGGCTGAAGCTTTCTTT. Encoded protein: CASREQGWAEAFF.

This chain links TRBV6-1 with TRBJ2-5, with TRBD1 identical over 10 bases. CDR3 length: 11 residues. Unmatched junction bases numbered 3, after V lost 4 bases and J lost 13 bases. Germline V gives CDR1 MNHNS, CDR2 SASEGT. The CDR3 sequence: CASSGWDRGYF. The CDR3 nucleotides read TGTGCCAGCAGTGGCTGGGACAGGGGGTACTTC.

J is TRBJ1-1 and V is TRBV27; TRBD1 matches 8 bases. Germline CDR1 reads MNHEY; CDR2 reads SMNVEV (reference sequence). V gave up 4 bases and J gave up 6 bases; unmatched junction bases: 1. This CDR3 region has 12 residues. The CDR3 DNA reads TGTGCCAGCAGTTACAGGGGGGCTGAAGCTTTCTTT. Translated: CASSYRGAEAFF.

This chain uses TRBV15 with TRBJ2-5; D is perhaps TRBD2 (6 bases). The J call is uncertain, as TRBJ2-7 better fits the DNA end. This CDR3 is built from 13 residues. Germline assignment: CDR1 LNHNV and CDR2 YYDKDF (reference sequence). CDR3 residues: CATSIGGAYEQYF. CDR3 DNA: TGTGCCACCAGCATTGGAGGGGCCTACGAGCAGTACTTC.

The J gene is TRBJ2-5, the V gene TRBV6-5; 8 bases align to TRBD1. CDR3 length: 15 residues. J lost 1 base, V lost 1 base, and 2 bases had no gene match. Germline CDR1 MNHEY, CDR2 SVGAGI. CDR3 residues: CASSYWTGSQETQYF. CDR3 nucleotides: TGTGCCAGCAGTTACTGGACAGGGAGCCAAGAGACCCAGTACTTC.

The chain carries TRBV29-1 and TRBJ2-1; 11 nucleotides agree with TRBD1. The germline CDR1 and CDR2 sequences are SQVTM and ANQGSEA. There are 15 residues in the CDR3. With 5 bases clipped from V and 2 bases from J, the junction kept 5 bases outside the gene matches. The CDR3 spells CSVRTGGATYNEQFF. In nucleotides, the CDR3 is TGCAGCGTTCGGACAGGGGGCGCCACCTACAATGAGCAGTTCTTC.

The chain employs TRBV6-4 and TRBJ2-1, with a possible D match to TRBD2 (6 bases). The CDR3 contains 17 residues. Germline loops: CDR1 MRHNA, CDR2 SNTAGT. Trimming pared 3 bases from V and 9 bases from J, leaving 24 bases between. This CDR3 reads CASSETGEEYDLGEQFF. The CDR3 coding sequence is TGTGCCAGCAGTGAGACCGGGGAGGAATACGATTTGGGTGAGCAGTTCTTC.

The J gene is TRBJ2-7, the V gene TRBV19; TRBD2 agrees at 13 bases. This CDR3 comprises 15 residues. The germline V gene has CDR1 LNHDA and CDR2 SQIVND (reference sequence). J gave up 2 bases and V 4 bases, and 2 bases lay outside the gene matches. Written as DNA, the CDR3 is TGTGCCAGTAGTAAACTAGCGGGAGGGACCTACGAGCAGTACTTC. Translating gives CASSKLAGGTYEQYF.

The count of this clone is one. This chain uses TRBV21-1 with TRBJ1-5. TRBV21-1 is reported as a pseudogene. This CDR3 spans 13 amino acids. The CDR3 loop is CASSKGGGGPQHF. CDR3 bases: TGTGCCAGCAGCAAAGGTGGGGGAGGGCCCCAGCATTTT.

V and J are TRBV30 and TRBJ1-2; D unresolved. The CDR3 is made up of 14 amino acids. Germline values: CDR1 GTSNPN, CDR2 SVGIG (reference sequence). Trimming shortened V by 3 bases and J by 2 bases, and 13 bases separated the two germline ends. CDR3 loop: CAWSYPPGNYGYTF. For the CDR3, the DNA is TGTGCCTGGAGCTACCCCCCAGGAAACTATGGCTACACCTTC.

V gene TRBV5-4 combines with J gene TRBJ2-7; maybe TRBD1 (5 bases). Trimming shortened V by 4 bases and J by 7 bases, and 18 bases separated the two germline ends. Germline CDR1 and CDR2: SGHNT and YYREEE (reference sequence). The CDR3 has 14 amino acids. The CDR3 region is CASSPVGLGQEQYF. DNA for the CDR3: TGTGCCAGCAGCCCGGTGGGGCTAGGACAAGAGCAGTACTTC. The entire variable domain, with the rest obtained from reference TRBV5-4 and TRBJ2-7, is as follows: ETGVTQSPTHLIKTRGQQVTLRCSSQSGHNTVSWYQQALGQGPQFIFQYYREEENGRGNFPPRFSGLQFPNYSSELNVNALELDDSALYLCASSPVGLGQEQYFGPGTRLTVT.

This clone is a singleton in its sample. The V gene is TRBV7-9, the J gene TRBJ2-2; 8 bases agree with TRBD1. Trimming removed 1 base from V and 2 bases from J; junction bases left unmatched: 6. Germline lookup yields CDR1 SEHNR and CDR2 FQNEAQ (reference sequence). The CDR3 contains 17 residues. The CDR3: CASSLGDRWRNTGELFF. Here the CDR3 DNA reads TGTGCCAGCAGCTTAGGGGACAGGTGGAGAAACACCGGGGAGCTGTTTTTT.

This clone occurred once. CDR3 loop: CAWRLAGARFVGEQYF. The CDR3 nucleotides are TGTGCCTGGAGGCTAGCGGGAGCACGATTCGTGGGGGAGCAGTACTTC. The chain couples TRBV30 to TRBJ2-7; 10 bases fit TRBD2. Trimming took 3 bases from V and 7 from J; bases not matched to a gene: 15. CDR1 GTSNPN and CDR2 SVGIG come from the germline V gene (reference sequence). The CDR3 length is 16 residues. Together with reference TRBV30 and TRBJ2-7, the CDR3 gives the full variable domain: SQTIHQWPATLVQPVGSPLSLECTVEGTSNPNLYWYRQAAGRGLQLLFYSVGIGQISSEVPQNLSASRPQDRQFILSSKKLLLSDSGFYLCAWRLAGARFVGEQYFGPGTRLTVT.

The chain has TRBV5-1 and TRBJ2-2; TRBD2 might be the D (5 bases). Trimming stripped 4 bases from V and 0 bases from J, with 13 bases between. Germline CDR1 SGHRS, CDR2 YFSETQ. The CDR3 is 16 amino acids. CDR3 residues: CASSLFGISNTGELFF. The CDR3 nucleotides are TGCGCCAGCAGCCTTTTCGGGATATCGAACACCGGGGAGCTGTTTTTT. The entire variable domain, with the rest obtained from reference TRBV5-1 and TRBJ2-2, is as follows: KAGVTQTPRYLIKTRGQQVTLSCSPISGHRSVSWYQQTPGQGLQFLFEYFSETQRNKGNFPGRFSGRQFSNSRSEMNVSTLELGDSALYLCASSLFGISNTGELFFGEGSRLTVL.

CDR3: CASSGNDRVEYEQYF. CDR3 nucleotide sequence: TGTGCCAGTAGCGGGAACGACAGGGTCGAGTACGAGCAGTACTTC. The V and J genes are TRBV19 and TRBJ2-7; 7 bases line up with TRBD1. CDR1 and CDR2 from the germline V gene are LNHDA and SQIVND (reference sequence). The ends lost 6 bases at V and 4 bases at J; junction bases unmatched: 12. This CDR3 has 15 residues.

The V call is TRBV29-1, the J call TRBJ1-2; D remains unclear. Trimming removed 4 bases from V and 3 bases from J, with 15 bases in between. Per germline, CDR1 SQVTM and CDR2 ANQGSEA. CDR3 length: 14 amino acids. CDR3 amino acids: CSVVARLSDYGYTF. The DNA for the CDR3 is TGCAGCGTTGTCGCCAGGCTCTCGGACTATGGCTACACCTTC. Together with reference TRBV29-1 and TRBJ1-2, the CDR3 gives the full variable domain: SAVISQKPSRDICQRGTSLTIQCQVDSQVTMMFWYRQQPGQSLTLIATANQGSEATYESGFVIDKFPISRPNLTFSTLTVSNMSPEDSSIYLCSVVARLSDYGYTFGSGTRLTVV.

As DNA, the CDR3 is TGTGCCAGCAGCGCAACAGGGGGGTCTGAAGCTTTCTTT. Protein sequence: CASSATGGSEAFF. The chain has TRBV6-1 and TRBJ1-1; 8 nucleotides line up with TRBD1. Germline trimming cut 6 bases from V and 6 bases from J; bases unmatched to any gene: 6. There are 13 residues in the CDR3. The germline CDR1 and CDR2 sequences are MNHNS and SASEGT.

The V call is TRBV9, the J call TRBJ2-2; D is undetermined. The CDR3 length is 15 residues. The ends were cut back, 0 bases at V and 1 base at J, with 7 bases in the middle. Germline V gene lookup returns CDR1 SGDLS and CDR2 YYNGEE. CDR3 DNA sequence: TGTGCCAGCAGCGTAGCTCCAGGGAACACCGGGGAGCTGTTTTTT. Protein: CASSVAPGNTGELFF.

The chain is built from TRBV11-2 and TRBJ2-2, with D perhaps TRBD2 (6 bases). The CDR3 covers 16 residues. Trimming shortened V by 1 base and J by 7 bases, and 16 bases separated the two germline ends. Germline CDR1 reads SGHAT; CDR2 reads FQNNGV. The CDR3 loop reads CASSLVRSGASGELFF. CDR3 bases: TGTGCCAGCAGCTTAGTTCGATCGGGAGCTAGCGGGGAGCTGTTTTTT.

This clone has just a few counts. The rearrangement links TRBV7-9 to TRBJ2-2; D may be TRBD1 (6 bases). Per germline, CDR1 SEHNR and CDR2 FQNEAQ (reference sequence). This CDR3 has 15 residues. Trimming stripped 3 bases from V and 2 bases from J, with 10 bases between. The CDR3, as DNA: TGTGCCAGCAGCTTGGGGGCTACAAACACCGGGGAGCTGTTTTTT. It codes for CASSLGATNTGELFF.